Listed here are 30 T cell receptor beta chains from one sample, sequenced in a study of shared clonotypes between healthy human individuals. Sequencing was performed with immunoSEQ multiplex PCR; in TCRdb, only in-frame clones are kept and a portion is missing. Of about a million clones in the sample, roughly 80% were seen once. Sequencing was carried out using memory CD4+ T cells from PBMCs. Indicated subset: CD45RA-negative fraction. These receptors came from a man aged 18 to 30 in good health. Some clones in this sample may be carry-over from other donors' samples.

The chain combines TRBV5-1 with TRBJ1-2; possibly TRBD1 for D (5 bases). Germline CDR1 reads SGHRS; CDR2 reads YFSETQ. This CDR3 has 13 amino acids. The V and J ends lost 6 bases and 13 bases respectively, with 22 bases between them. The CDR3, as DNA: TGCGCCAGCAACCTATTCGGGGAGCCGGGGGGCACCTTC. Translating it yields CASNLFGEPGGTF. Using reference TRBV5-1 and TRBJ1-2 for the parts outside the CDR3, the full variable domain is KAGVTQTPRYLIKTRGQQVTLSCSPISGHRSVSWYQQTPGQGLQFLFEYFSETQRNKGNFPGRFSGRQFSNSRSEMNVSTLELGDSALYLCASNLFGEPGGTFGSGTRLTVV.

This chain joins TRBV5-6 and TRBJ1-2; TRBD1 aligns across 7 bases. This CDR3 comprises 13 residues. The V gene's germline CDR1 is SGHDT and CDR2 YYEEEE. The ends lost 2 bases at V and 4 bases at J; junction bases unmatched: 2. For the CDR3, the DNA is TGTGCCAGCAGCTTCAGGGGGGCCTATGGCTACACCTTC. Translated: CASSFRGAYGYTF.

The CDR3 nucleotides read TGTGCCAGCAGCTTAGGCAGAACGAACTATGGCTACACCTTC. Amino acids: CASSLGRTNYGYTF. The rearrangement uses TRBV7-2 and TRBJ1-2; no clear D. CDR3 length equals 14 residues. Germline-derived CDR1 and CDR2 are SGHTA and FQGNSA. V lost 1 base and J lost 2, with 8 bases in between.

The chain links TRBV9 to TRBJ2-6, with a weak D call TRBD1 (5 bases). The germline V and J ends were trimmed by 4 bases and 0 bases, with 17 bases remaining between them. Per germline, CDR1 SGDLS and CDR2 YYNGEE. This CDR3 has 18 amino acids. CDR3: CASSPRTSVSSGANVLTF. The CDR3 DNA reads as TGTGCCAGCAGCCCCCGGACAAGCGTGTCCTCTGGGGCCAACGTCCTGACTTTC.

V usage is TRBV2 and J usage is TRBJ1-1, with a possible D match to TRBD1 (5 bases). V was clipped by 6 bases and J by 0 bases, with 11 bases between them. CDR1 is SNHLY, CDR2 FYNNEI, per germline. The CDR3 consists of 14 residues. This chain's CDR3 is CASRGRWMNTEAFF. The CDR3 DNA reads TGTGCCAGCAGGGGGCGGTGGATGAACACTGAAGCTTTCTTT.

The sample holds a few counts of this clone. Additional DNA sequences in this sample encode the identical CDR3. The chain combines TRBV5-1 with TRBJ2-5, with D possibly matching TRBD2 (6 bases). V was pared by 1 base and J by 5 bases, with 15 bases between. This CDR3 region has 15 residues. Germline CDR1 and CDR2: SGHRS and YFSETQ. CDR3 DNA sequence: TGCGCCAGCAGCTTGATCCCGGGACTGGGCGAGACCCAGTACTTC. This translates into CASSLIPGLGETQYF.

In regard to this clone: A much larger clonotype is one base distant, so this may be a read error. The J gene is TRBJ2-7, the V gene TRBV28; TRBD2 agrees at 7 bases. V shed 6 bases and J 1 base; nucleotides not matched to a gene: 9. CDR1 and CDR2 (germline): MDHEN, SYDVKM. The CDR3 covers 15 residues. In DNA form, the CDR3 reads TGTGCCAGCAGCGGACTAGGATGGGCTTCCTACGAGCAGTACTTC. It codes for CASSGLGWASYEQYF. Together with reference TRBV28 and TRBJ2-7, the CDR3 gives the full variable domain: DVKVTQSSRYLVKRTGEKVFLECVQDMDHENMFWYRQDPGLGLRLIYFSYDVKMKEKGDIPEGYSVSREKKERFSLILESASTNQTSMYLCASSGLGWASYEQYFGPGTRLTVT.

This clone was seen more than once but under ten times. With only one base between it and a far larger clone, this is likely a read error. Other DNA sequences in the sample encode the same CDR3. CDR3 amino acids: CASSLTENTEAFF. CDR3 bases: TGTGCCAGCAGTCTAACAGAGAACACTGAAGCTTTCTTT. The V call is TRBV7-6, the J call TRBJ1-1, with D uncertain. Germline V lookup: CDR1 SGHVS, CDR2 FNYEAQ. This CDR3 spans 13 amino acids. V lost 6 bases, J lost 1 base, and 9 bases lay in between.

The count of this clone is one. This CDR3 is CASSPSRVRGVSFF. CDR3 sequence (DNA): TGTGCCAGCAGCCCATCCCGCGTGAGGGGGGTGTCTTTCTTT. The chain joins TRBV7-8 to TRBJ1-1; D possibly corresponds to TRBD1 (6 bases). Germline V gene lookup returns CDR1 SGHVS and CDR2 FQNEAQ. The CDR3 is 14 residues long. The V gene lost 5 bases and the J gene lost 12 bases, with 22 bases spanning the gap.

This chain connects TRBV19 to TRBJ1-2; 7 nucleotides match TRBD1. Germline CDR1 LNHDA, CDR2 SQIVND (reference sequence). The CDR3 totals 13 residues. The trim removed 7 bases at V and 0 bases at J, leaving 2 bases unmatched. The CDR3 nucleotides are TGTGCCAGTACTGGGACAGCTAACTATGGCTACACCTTC. Protein product: CASTGTANYGYTF.

The chain combines TRBV28 with TRBJ1-2; no clear D. CDR1 and CDR2 (germline): MDHEN, SYDVKM. This CDR3 comprises 15 residues. Deletions cut 4 bases from V and 3 bases from J, with 15 bases between. In DNA, the CDR3 is TGTGCCAGCAGTTCAAGCGCTTCTCGGGACTATGGCTACACCTTC. It encodes CASSSSASRDYGYTF.

This sequence joins TRBV4-3 and TRBJ2-1; 8 nucleotides line up with TRBD2. The germline V gene encodes CDR1 LGHNA and CDR2 YSLEER. This CDR3 is built from 15 residues. V shed 0 bases and J 15 bases; nucleotides not matched to a gene: 13. The CDR3 reads CASSQDYAGGRIRFF. DNA of the CDR3: TGCGCCAGCAGCCAAGATTATGCGGGCGGGAGGATAAGGTTCTTC.

Concerning this clone: Other DNA sequences within the sample encode an identical CDR3. V usage is TRBV5-6 and J usage is TRBJ1-1; D remains unclear. CDR1 is SGHDT, CDR2 YYEEEE, per germline. The CDR3 consists of 13 residues. V was shortened by 2 bases and J by 1 base, with 6 bases between the two germline ends. The CDR3 sequence: CASSFGGNTEAFF. CDR3 sequence (DNA): TGTGCCAGCAGCTTCGGCGGGAACACTGAAGCTTTCTTT.

The chain employs TRBV27 and TRBJ2-1; 12 bases fit TRBD1. V lost 4 bases, J lost 0 bases, and 19 bases stayed unmatched. Germline loops: CDR1 MNHEY, CDR2 SMNVEV (reference sequence). The CDR3 spans 22 residues. The CDR3 spells CASSSRDRGHLWARISYNEQFF. For the CDR3, the DNA is TGTGCCAGCAGTTCAAGGGACAGGGGGCACCTATGGGCCCGAATCTCCTACAATGAGCAGTTCTTC.

With respect to this clone: A far more abundant clone sits one base away, making this likely a read error. Distinct nucleotide sequences in the sample also encode this CDR3. V and J are TRBV29-1 and TRBJ2-2; 7 bases are a match to TRBD2. From germline, CDR1 is SQVTM and CDR2 ANQGSEA. This CDR3 has 12 residues. The CDR3 protein is CSVEMVSGELFF. DNA of the CDR3: TGCAGCGTTGAAATGGTCAGCGGGGAGCTGTTTTTC.

The chain has TRBV6-5 and TRBJ2-7, with TRBD1 matching over 11 bases. The germline CDR1 and CDR2 sequences are MNHEY and SVGAGI. J gave up 4 bases and V 2 bases, and 4 bases lay outside the gene matches. The CDR3 is made up of 15 amino acids. Here the CDR3 reads CASSYQGQGVYEQYF. The CDR3 bases are TGTGCCAGCAGTTACCAGGGACAGGGGGTTTACGAGCAGTACTTC.

The rearrangement uses TRBV7-2 and TRBJ2-2; D is ambiguous. CDR3 length equals 13 residues. Looked up from germline, CDR1 is SGHTA and CDR2 is FQGNSA. The germline V and J ends were trimmed by 5 bases and 7 bases, with 11 bases remaining between them. Here the CDR3 DNA reads TGTGCCAGCAGCCTTGTGAGGAACGGGGAGCTGTTTTTT. This encodes CASSLVRNGELFF. Full variable domain (rest looked up from reference TRBV7-2 and TRBJ2-2): GAGVSQSPSNKVTEKGKDVELRCDPISGHTALYWYRQSLGQGLEFLIYFQGNSAPDKSGLPSDRFSAERTGGSVSTLTIQRTQQEDSAVYLCASSLVRNGELFFGEGSRLTVL.

The count of this clone is one. The chain links TRBV29-1 to TRBJ1-3; D remains ambiguous. This CDR3 is 13 amino acids long. Trimming pared 7 bases from V and 0 bases from J, leaving 10 bases between. CDR1 and CDR2 (germline): SQVTM, ANQGSEA. CDR3 protein: CSAQLDSGNTIYF. The CDR3 DNA is TGCAGCGCGCAGCTTGACTCTGGAAACACCATATATTTT.

Concerning this clone itself: With a much larger clone just one base away, this may be a read error. This sequence joins TRBV5-8 and TRBJ1-1; D unresolved. The CDR3 extends over 13 amino acids. V was clipped by 6 bases and J by 0 bases, with 9 bases between them. Germline V lookup: CDR1 SGHTS, CDR2 YDEGEE. DNA for the CDR3: TGTGCCAGCACCACCATTGTGAACACTGAAGCTTTCTTT. This sequence encodes CASTTIVNTEAFF. Combining the CDR3 with reference TRBV5-8 and TRBJ1-1 gives the whole variable domain EAGVTQSPTHLIKTRGQQATLRCSPISGHTSVYWYQQALGLGLQFLLWYDEGEERNRGNFPPRFSGRQFPNYSSELNVNALELEDSALYLCASTTIVNTEAFFGQGTRLTVV.

In its sample, this clone was seen many times. This chain uses TRBV27 with TRBJ2-1; D call uncertain. The CDR3 is 11 residues long. Germline CDR1 reads MNHEY; CDR2 reads SMNVEV (reference sequence). Deletions cut 6 bases from V and 10 bases from J, with 10 bases between. Written as DNA, the CDR3 is TGTGCCAGCAGCTCTGAAGGGGAGCAGTTCTTC. Amino acid sequence: CASSSEGEQFF.

The rearrangement uses TRBV28 and TRBJ2-5; D is possibly TRBD1 or TRBD2 (6 bases each). This CDR3 region has 15 residues. Germline CDR1 reads MDHEN; CDR2 reads SYDVKM. V was cut by 5 bases and J by 2 bases, with 15 bases left in between. The CDR3 DNA follows: TGTGCCAGCAGTACAACACGGGGGCTACAAGAGACCCAGTACTTC. Its protein product is CASSTTRGLQETQYF.

The chain has TRBV28 and TRBJ2-7; TRBD1 matches 9 bases. CDR1 and CDR2 (germline): MDHEN, SYDVKM. Unmatched junction bases numbered 4, after V lost 4 bases and J lost 0 bases. The CDR3 has 15 residues. The CDR3 DNA sequence: TGTGCCAGCAGTTCGACAGGGGGAAGCTCCTACGAGCAGTACTTC. This gives the protein CASSSTGGSSYEQYF. Using reference TRBV28 and TRBJ2-7 for the parts outside the CDR3, the full variable domain is DVKVTQSSRYLVKRTGEKVFLECVQDMDHENMFWYRQDPGLGLRLIYFSYDVKMKEKGDIPEGYSVSREKKERFSLILESASTNQTSMYLCASSSTGGSSYEQYFGPGTRLTVT.

Only one count was recorded for this clone. This chain links TRBV11-3 with TRBJ2-1; D is possibly TRBD1 or TRBD2 (6 bases each). Per germline, CDR1 SGHNT and CDR2 YENEEA. CDR3 size: 16 residues. Trimming took 5 bases from V and 0 from J, leaving 14 bases between them. The CDR3 is CASSIQGGSSYNEQFF. For the CDR3, the DNA is TGTGCCAGCAGCATCCAAGGGGGGAGCTCCTACAATGAGCAGTTCTTC.

This clone was counted between two and nine times. V usage is TRBV18 and J usage is TRBJ1-1, with a possible D match to TRBD1 (5 bases). The CDR3 is made up of 16 amino acids. CDR1 is KGHSH, CDR2 LQKENI, per germline. V lost 5 bases, J lost 1 base, and 17 bases lay in between. CDR3 nucleotide sequence: TGTGCCAGCTCAGAGGGTACAGGACGGTCGAACACTGAAGCTTTCTTT. This gives the protein CASSEGTGRSNTEAFF.

The rearrangement uses TRBV30 and TRBJ2-2; 7 nucleotides align to TRBD1. The CDR3 has 14 amino acids. J lost 6 bases, V lost 0 bases, and 4 bases had no gene match. CDR1 and CDR2 (germline): GTSNPN, SVGIG (reference sequence). CDR3 sequence reads: CAWSVGQVPGELFF. DNA of the CDR3: TGTGCCTGGAGTGTAGGACAGGTCCCCGGGGAGCTGTTTTTT. The whole variable domain, remainder taken from reference TRBV30 and TRBJ2-2, is SQTIHQWPATLVQPVGSPLSLECTVEGTSNPNLYWYRQAAGRGLQLLFYSVGIGQISSEVPQNLSASRPQDRQFILSSKKLLLSDSGFYLCAWSVGQVPGELFFGEGSRLTVL.

The chain is built from TRBV5-8 and TRBJ1-5, with a possible D match to TRBD1 (6 bases). The CDR3 contains 13 residues. Per the germline V gene, CDR1 is SGHTS and CDR2 is YDEGEE. Between the trimmed V and J ends, which lost 0 bases and 8 bases, there was a span of 9 bases. The chain's CDR3 is CASSLDRDKPQHF. The DNA for the CDR3 is TGTGCCAGCAGCTTGGATCGGGACAAGCCCCAGCATTTT.

This clone showed up many times. This chain connects TRBV4-1 to TRBJ2-5; 13 bases agree with TRBD2. Germline V gene lookup returns CDR1 MGHRA and CDR2 YSYEKL. CDR3 length: 15 amino acids. V was clipped by 4 bases and J by 3 bases; unmatched bases: 2. In DNA, the CDR3 is TGCGCCAGCAGCCCGGGGACTAGCGGGGAAGAGACCCAGTACTTC. Translated, it gives CASSPGTSGEETQYF.

The V call is TRBV14, the J call TRBJ1-5, with D uncertain. CDR1 and CDR2 from the germline V gene are SGHDN and FVKESK. V lost 0 bases to trimming and J lost 1 base, with 16 bases between them. The CDR3 is 18 residues long. CDR3 sequence (DNA): TGTGCCAGCAGCCAAGATCCAACGGTGACACCCAGCAATCAGCCCCAGCATTTT. Translation gives CASSQDPTVTPSNQPQHF.

The CDR3 region has the DNA TGCGCCAGCAGCCCGACCCCGTCTAGCACAGATACGCAGTATTTT. Translation gives CASSPTPSSTDTQYF. The chain links TRBV5-1 to TRBJ2-3; the D is unclear. Trimming took off 4 bases at V and 0 bases at J, with 12 bases between the two ends. Germline-derived CDR1 and CDR2 are SGHRS and YFSETQ. This CDR3 has 15 residues.

The chain links TRBV4-2 to TRBJ1-5; 7 nucleotides align to TRBD1. With V trimmed by 0 bases and J by 11 bases, 7 bases remained unmatched. The CDR3 has 14 residues. Germline V CDR1 and CDR2: LGHNA, YNFKEQ. The CDR3: CASSQDQSRGSQHF. The CDR3 DNA is TGTGCCAGCAGCCAAGACCAAAGCAGGGGGTCCCAGCATTTT.